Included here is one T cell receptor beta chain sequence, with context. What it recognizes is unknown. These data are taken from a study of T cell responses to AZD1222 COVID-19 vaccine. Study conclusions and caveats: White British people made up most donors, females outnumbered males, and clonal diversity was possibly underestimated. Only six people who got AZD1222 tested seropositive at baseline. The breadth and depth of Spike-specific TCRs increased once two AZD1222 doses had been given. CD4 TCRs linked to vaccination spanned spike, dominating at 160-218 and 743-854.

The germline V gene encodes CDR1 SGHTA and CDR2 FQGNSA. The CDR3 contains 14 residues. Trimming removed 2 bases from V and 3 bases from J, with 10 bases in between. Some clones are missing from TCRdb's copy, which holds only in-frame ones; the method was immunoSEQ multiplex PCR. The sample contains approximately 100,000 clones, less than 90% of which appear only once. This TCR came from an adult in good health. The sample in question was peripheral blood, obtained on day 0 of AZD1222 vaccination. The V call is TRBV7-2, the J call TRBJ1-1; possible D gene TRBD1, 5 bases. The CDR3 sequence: CASSLRQPHTEAFF. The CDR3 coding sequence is TGTGCCAGCAGCTTACGACAGCCCCACACTGAAGCTTTCTTT. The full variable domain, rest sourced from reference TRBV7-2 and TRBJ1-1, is GAGVSQSPSNKVTEKGKDVELRCDPISGHTALYWYRQSLGQGLEFLIYFQGNSAPDKSGLPSDRFSAERTGGSVSTLTIQRTQQEDSAVYLCASSLRQPHTEAFFGQGTRLTVV.